This TCR beta chain was found in a study of T-cell memory formation after mild COVID-19. Looking at the study overall: TCR clusters were largely donor specific. Overall study results and limits: Contracting CD8+ clones were enriched in EMRA, CD4+ mainly in CM and EM. The study found balanced CD4/CD8 in clones contracting day 15 to 85 and a CD4+ lean in later expanders.

A 5'RACE reaction primed in the constant segment made cDNA libraries of TCR alpha and TCR beta, and these carried sample barcodes and UMIs. MiXCR was run by TCRdb on the 5' RACE reads, yielding one entry per CDR3 protein. The data contain 150,000 to 200,000 distinct CDR3 sequences, approximately 14% of them singletons. The sample holds a few counts of this clonotype. Its antigen is undetermined. Germline CDR1 is ENHRY and CDR2 is SYGVKD. Trimming removed 2 bases at V and 1 base at J, with 26 bases between. The CDR3 consists of 20 residues. This chain links TRBV10-3 with TRBJ2-5; D is ambiguous. This TCR was sampled from an adult woman who had mild COVID-19 (a few samples of this study predate the infection). Cell type and time point are not known. The source material was PBMCs or a T cell subset sorted from them (not recorded which). The CDR3 region is CAISEGATAPVGSPQETQYF. CDR3 DNA sequence: TGTGCCATCAGTGAGGGCGCGACTGCGCCGGTCGGGTCCCCCCAAGAGACCCAGTACTTC.